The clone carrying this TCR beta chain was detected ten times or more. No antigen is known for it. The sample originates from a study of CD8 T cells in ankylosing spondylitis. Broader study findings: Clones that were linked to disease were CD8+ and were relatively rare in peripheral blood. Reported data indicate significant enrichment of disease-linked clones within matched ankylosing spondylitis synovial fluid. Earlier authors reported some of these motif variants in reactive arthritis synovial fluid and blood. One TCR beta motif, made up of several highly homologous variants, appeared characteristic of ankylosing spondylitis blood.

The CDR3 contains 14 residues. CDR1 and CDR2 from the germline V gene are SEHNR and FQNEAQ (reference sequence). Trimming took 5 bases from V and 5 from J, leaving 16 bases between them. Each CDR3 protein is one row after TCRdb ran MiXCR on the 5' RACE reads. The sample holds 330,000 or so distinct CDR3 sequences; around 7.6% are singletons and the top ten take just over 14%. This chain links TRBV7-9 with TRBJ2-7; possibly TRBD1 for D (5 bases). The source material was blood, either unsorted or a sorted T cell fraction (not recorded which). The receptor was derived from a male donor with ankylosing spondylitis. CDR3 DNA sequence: TGTGCCAGCAGCCCTGCTATCAGGGTCAACGAGCAGTACTTC. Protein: CASSPAIRVNEQYF. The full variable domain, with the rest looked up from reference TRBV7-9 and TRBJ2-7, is DTGVSQNPRHKITKRGQNVTFRCDPISEHNRLYWYRQTLGQGPEFLTYFQNEAQLEKSRLLSDRFSAERPKGSFSTLEIQRTEQGDSAMYLCASSPAIRVNEQYFGPGTRLTVT.